The present TCR beta chain was sequenced within a study of T cells after yellow fever vaccination. Overall study results and limits: The presence of abundant clonotypes contaminating from the bulk population was possible in FACS-sorted repertoires. Post-booster samples contained most primary-vaccination clones (about 95% CD4, approximately 88% CD8). Few clonotypes appeared in both CD4 and CD8 compartments.

Each CDR3 protein gets one entry after TCRdb re-called the 5' RACE reads with MiXCR. The sample records nearly 300,000 distinct CDR3 sequences, 7.5% to 9% being singletons. The sample holds many counts of this clonotype. What it recognizes is unknown. The sample in question was CD4+ T cells sorted from PBMCs, obtained 5 days after the yellow fever booster vaccination. The sequence was collected from a man aged 18 to 30 who received the YFV17D yellow fever vaccine.

The CDR3 DNA reads as TGTGCCAGCAGTTTCTCGGGGGTAGAGACCCAGTACTTC. Translation: CASSFSGVETQYF. The chain uses TRBV12-3 or TRBV12-4 and TRBJ2-5; perhaps TRBD2 as D (6 bases). The CDR3 is 13 residues long. Between the trimmed V and J ends, which lost 3 bases and 4 bases, there was a span of 9 bases.